This T cell receptor (beta chain) was captured by sequencing in a study of shared clonotypes between healthy human individuals. The overall study: Ranging from 18 to 49 in age, donors were two women and a few men. Study-wide results and caveats: Rarefaction showed that sequencing of sorted subsets was incomplete (despite large depth). Blood alone was sampled, and tissue repertoires likely differ.

Division of CD4+ cells produced a CD45RA+ naive subset and a CD45RA-negative memory subset. As for this clone: What it recognizes is unknown.

The CDR3 is made up of 17 amino acids. V lost 5 bases, J lost 0 bases, and 17 bases lay in between. The germline V gene has CDR1 LNHDA and CDR2 SQIVND (reference sequence). Assay used: immunoSEQ multiplex PCR; TCRdb lists only in-frame clones, some missing. In the table there are some 2,500,000 clones, approximately 93% of which are singletons. Specimen: naive CD4+ T cells from PBMCs. Subset in this sample: CD45RA+ positively selected. The TCR comes from a man aged 18 to 30 in good health. Some clones in this sample may be carry-over from other donors' samples. The rearrangement uses TRBV19 and TRBJ2-1, with no clear D. DNA of the CDR3: TGTGCCAGTAGTCCACGTCTCACCGGTGGCTCCTACAATGAGCAGTTCTTC. Amino acid sequence: CASSPRLTGGSYNEQFF.